The clone carrying this T cell receptor beta chain appeared a few times. Its specificity is not known. The CDR3 covers 15 residues. V lost 2 bases and J lost 8; bases outside the gene matches: 2. CDR1 is MNHEY and CDR2 is SVGAGI in the germline V gene. This record belongs to a study of blood T cells in healthy people across ages. Points from the study as a whole: Per million T cells, TCR beta diversity dropped roughly linearly as age increased.

Every donor contributed about 10 milliliters of peripheral blood by blood draw. A second about 6 to 12 cycle PCR used barcoded and J-beta primers. From the 5' RACE reads, TCRdb called clonotypes with MiXCR, one entry per CDR3 protein. The data show about 800,000 distinct CDR3 sequences, just under 25% seen once. These data are also associated with another study on T cells of mothers and their children.

The receptor comes from a boy under 18 in good health. This chain connects TRBV6-5 to TRBJ2-1; TRBD2 matches 14 bases. Sequenced material: blood. The CDR3 bases are TGTGCCAGCAGTTACGGACTAGCGGGGGGCGATGAGCAGTTCTTC. It specifies CASSYGLAGGDEQFF.